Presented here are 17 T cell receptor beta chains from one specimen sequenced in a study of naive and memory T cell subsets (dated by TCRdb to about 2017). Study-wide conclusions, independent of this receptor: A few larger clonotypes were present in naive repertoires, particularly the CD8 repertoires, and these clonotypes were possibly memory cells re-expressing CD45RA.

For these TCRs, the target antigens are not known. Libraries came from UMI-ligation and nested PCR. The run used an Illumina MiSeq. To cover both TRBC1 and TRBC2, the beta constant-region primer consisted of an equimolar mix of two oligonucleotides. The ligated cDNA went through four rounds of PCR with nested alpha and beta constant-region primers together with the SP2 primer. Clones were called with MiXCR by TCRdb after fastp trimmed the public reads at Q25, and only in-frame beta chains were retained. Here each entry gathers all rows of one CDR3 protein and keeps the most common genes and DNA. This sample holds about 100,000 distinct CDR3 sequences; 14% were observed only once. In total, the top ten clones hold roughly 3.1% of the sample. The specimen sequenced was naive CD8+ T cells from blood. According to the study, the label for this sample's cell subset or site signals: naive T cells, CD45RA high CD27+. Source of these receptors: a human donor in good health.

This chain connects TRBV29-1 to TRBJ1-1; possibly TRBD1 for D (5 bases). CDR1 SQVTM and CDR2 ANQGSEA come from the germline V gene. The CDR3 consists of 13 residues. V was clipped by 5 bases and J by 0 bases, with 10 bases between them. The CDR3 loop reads CSVSEGMNTEAFF. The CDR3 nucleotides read TGCAGCGTTTCTGAGGGGATGAACACTGAAGCTTTCTTT.

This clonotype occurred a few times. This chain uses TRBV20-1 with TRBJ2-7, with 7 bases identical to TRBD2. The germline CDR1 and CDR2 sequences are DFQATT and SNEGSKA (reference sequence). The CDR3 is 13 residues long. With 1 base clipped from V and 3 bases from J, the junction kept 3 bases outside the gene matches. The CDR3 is CSARVGGGYEQYF. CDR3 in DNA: TGCAGTGCTAGAGTGGGGGGGGGCTACGAGCAGTACTTC.

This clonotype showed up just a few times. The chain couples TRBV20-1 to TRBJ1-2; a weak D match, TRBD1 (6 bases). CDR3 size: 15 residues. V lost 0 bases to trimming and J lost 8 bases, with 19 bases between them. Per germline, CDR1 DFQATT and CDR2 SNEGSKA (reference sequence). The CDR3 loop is CSARDNPRGSFGYTF. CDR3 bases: TGCAGTGCTAGAGATAATCCCAGGGGATCTTTCGGCTACACCTTC.

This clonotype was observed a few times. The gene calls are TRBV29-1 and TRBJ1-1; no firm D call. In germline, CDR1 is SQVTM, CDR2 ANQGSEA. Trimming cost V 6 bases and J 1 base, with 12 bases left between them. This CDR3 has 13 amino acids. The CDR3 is CSVGLAGNTEAFF. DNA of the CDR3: TGCAGCGTCGGCTTAGCAGGGAACACTGAAGCTTTCTTT.

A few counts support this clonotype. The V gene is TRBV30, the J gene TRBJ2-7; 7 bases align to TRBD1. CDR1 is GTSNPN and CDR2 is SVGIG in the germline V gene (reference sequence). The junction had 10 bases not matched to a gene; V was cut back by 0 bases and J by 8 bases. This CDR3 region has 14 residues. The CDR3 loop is CAWSVPTLTGQQYF. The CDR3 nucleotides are TGTGCCTGGAGTGTACCTACGTTGACAGGGCAGCAGTACTTC.

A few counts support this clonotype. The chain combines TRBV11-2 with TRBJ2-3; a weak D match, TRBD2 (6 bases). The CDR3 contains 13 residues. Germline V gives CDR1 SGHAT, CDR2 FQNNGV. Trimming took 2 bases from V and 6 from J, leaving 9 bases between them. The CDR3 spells CASSLPREDTQYF. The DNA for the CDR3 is TGTGCCAGCAGCTTACCCCGGGAGGATACGCAGTATTTT. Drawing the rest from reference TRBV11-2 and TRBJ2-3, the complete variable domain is EAGVAQSPRYKIIEKRQSVAFWCNPISGHATLYWYQQILGQGPKLLIQFQNNGVVDDSQLPKDRFSAERLKGVDSTLKIQPAKLEDSAVYLCASSLPREDTQYFGPGTRLTVL.

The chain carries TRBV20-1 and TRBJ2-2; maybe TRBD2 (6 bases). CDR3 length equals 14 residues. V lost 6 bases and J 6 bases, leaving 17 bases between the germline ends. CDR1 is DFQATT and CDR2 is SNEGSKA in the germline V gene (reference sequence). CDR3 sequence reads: CSAARLAIAGELFF. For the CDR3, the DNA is TGCAGTGCGGCCCGTCTAGCGATTGCCGGGGAGCTGTTTTTT.

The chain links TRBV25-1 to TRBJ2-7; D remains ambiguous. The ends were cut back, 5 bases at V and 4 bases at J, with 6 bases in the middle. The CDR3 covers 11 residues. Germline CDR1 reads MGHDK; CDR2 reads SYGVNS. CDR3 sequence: CASSQQYEQYF. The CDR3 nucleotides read TGTGCCAGCAGTCAACAGTACGAGCAGTACTTC.

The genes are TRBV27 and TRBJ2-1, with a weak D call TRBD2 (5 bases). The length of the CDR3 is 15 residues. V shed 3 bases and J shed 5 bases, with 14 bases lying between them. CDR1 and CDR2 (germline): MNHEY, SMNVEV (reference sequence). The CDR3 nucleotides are TGTGCCAGCAGTTTGCGAGGAAGGACTGACAATGAGCAGTTCTTC. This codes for CASSLRGRTDNEQFF.

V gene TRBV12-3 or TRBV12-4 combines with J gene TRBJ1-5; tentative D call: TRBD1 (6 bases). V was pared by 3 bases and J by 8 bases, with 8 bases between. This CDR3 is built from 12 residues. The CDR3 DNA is TGTGCCAGCAGTTTTGGGACAAAGCCCCAGCATTTT. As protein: CASSFGTKPQHF.

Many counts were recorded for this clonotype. The DNA of the CDR3 is TGTGCCAGCAGCGTAGCCCCAGGGGGAGAGAACACTGAAGCTTTCTTT. Protein sequence: CASSVAPGGENTEAFF. The chain links TRBV9 to TRBJ1-1; 7 positions agree with TRBD1. The length of the CDR3 is 16 residues. Trimming took 0 bases from V and 1 from J; bases not matched to a gene: 6. Germline assignment: CDR1 SGDLS and CDR2 YYNGEE.

The CDR3 spells CASNPLGTGNTGELFF. The DNA of the CDR3 is TGTGCCAGCAACCCATTAGGGACAGGGAACACCGGGGAGCTGTTTTTT. The chain couples TRBV2 to TRBJ2-2; 8 nucleotides line up with TRBD1. CDR3 length equals 16 residues. Germline CDR1 SNHLY, CDR2 FYNNEI. J lost 1 base, V lost 7 bases, and 8 bases had no gene match.

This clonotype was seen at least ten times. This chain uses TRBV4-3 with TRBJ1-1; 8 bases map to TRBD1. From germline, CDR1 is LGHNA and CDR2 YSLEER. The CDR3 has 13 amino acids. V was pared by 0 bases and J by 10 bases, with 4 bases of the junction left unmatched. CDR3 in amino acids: CASSQDLGQVAFF. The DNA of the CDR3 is TGCGCCAGCAGCCAAGATTTGGGACAGGTAGCTTTCTTT.

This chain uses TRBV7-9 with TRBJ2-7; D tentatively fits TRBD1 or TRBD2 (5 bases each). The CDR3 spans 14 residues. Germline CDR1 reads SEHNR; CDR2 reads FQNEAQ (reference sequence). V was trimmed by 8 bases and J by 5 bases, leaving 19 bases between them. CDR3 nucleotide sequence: TGTGCCAGCGGGCCCGGGGCAAATAGCGACGAGCAGTACTTC. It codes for CASGPGANSDEQYF.

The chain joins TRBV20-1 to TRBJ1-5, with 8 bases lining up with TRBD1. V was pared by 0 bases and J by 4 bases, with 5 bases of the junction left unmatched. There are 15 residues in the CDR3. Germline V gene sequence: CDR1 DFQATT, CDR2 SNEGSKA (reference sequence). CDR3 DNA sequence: TGCAGTGCTAGAGATAAGGGACAGGTAAATCAGCCCCAGCATTTT. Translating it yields CSARDKGQVNQPQHF.

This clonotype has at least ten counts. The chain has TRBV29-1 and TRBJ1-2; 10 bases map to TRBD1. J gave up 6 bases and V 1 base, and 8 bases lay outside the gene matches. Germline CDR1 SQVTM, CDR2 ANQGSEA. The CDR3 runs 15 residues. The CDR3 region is CSVEGGTGVADGYTF. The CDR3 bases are TGCAGCGTTGAAGGTGGGACAGGGGTAGCGGATGGCTACACCTTC.

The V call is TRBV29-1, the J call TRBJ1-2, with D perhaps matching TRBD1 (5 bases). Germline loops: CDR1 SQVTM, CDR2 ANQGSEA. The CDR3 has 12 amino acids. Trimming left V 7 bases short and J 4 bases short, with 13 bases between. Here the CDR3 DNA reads TGCAGCGACAGGCGGGGGGGCTATGGCTACACCTTC. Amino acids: CSDRRGGYGYTF.